This entry lists 3 T cell receptor beta chains sequenced from one sample in a study of chemoradiotherapy in HPV16-positive cancers. Generated by immunoSEQ multiplex PCR, the TCRdb table keeps only in-frame clones and is missing some. Of about 66,000 clones listed, about nine tenths are singletons. The sequencing used blood, collected from a patient who underwent chemoradiotherapy. Receptors originate from a human donor with HPV-associated anogenital cancer.

The chain recombines TRBV19 with TRBJ1-2, with a weak D call TRBD1 (5 bases). This CDR3 has 14 residues. Germline-derived CDR1 and CDR2 are LNHDA and SQIVND (reference sequence). V was shortened by 7 bases and J by 2 bases, with 14 bases between the two germline ends. CDR3 region: CASNPGLRNYGYTF. In nucleotides, the CDR3 is TGTGCCAGTAACCCGGGACTCCGGAACTATGGCTACACCTTC.

The DNA for the CDR3 is TGTGCCAGCAGTACCAGGGGGCGGTTAGGCTACACCTTC. Translating it yields CASSTRGRLGYTF. V usage is TRBV6-1 and J usage is TRBJ1-2, with 8 bases identical to TRBD1. CDR3 size: 13 residues. Germline CDR1 and CDR2: MNHNS and SASEGT. The ends lost 5 bases at V and 8 bases at J; junction bases unmatched: 7.

The rearrangement uses TRBV6-6 and TRBJ2-7; D is unclear. CDR1 is MNHNY and CDR2 is SVGAGI in the germline V gene (reference sequence). V shed 4 bases and J shed 5 bases, with 6 bases lying between them. The CDR3 runs to 11 residues. The CDR3 region is CASSWGHEQYF. CDR3 DNA: TGTGCCAGCAGTTGGGGTCACGAGCAGTACTTC.